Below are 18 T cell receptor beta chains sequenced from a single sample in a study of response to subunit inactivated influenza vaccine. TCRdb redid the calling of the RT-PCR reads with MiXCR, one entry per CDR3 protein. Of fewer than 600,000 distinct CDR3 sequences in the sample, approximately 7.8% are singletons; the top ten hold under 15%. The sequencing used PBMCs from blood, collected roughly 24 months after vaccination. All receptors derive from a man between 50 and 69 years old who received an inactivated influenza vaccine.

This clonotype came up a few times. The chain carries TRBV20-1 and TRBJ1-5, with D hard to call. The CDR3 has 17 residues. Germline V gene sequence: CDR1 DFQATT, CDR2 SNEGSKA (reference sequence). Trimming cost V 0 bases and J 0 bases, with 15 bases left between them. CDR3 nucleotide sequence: TGCAGTGCTAGAGATATATTCAAGGGCTATAGCAATCAGCCCCAGCATTTT. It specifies CSARDIFKGYSNQPQHF.

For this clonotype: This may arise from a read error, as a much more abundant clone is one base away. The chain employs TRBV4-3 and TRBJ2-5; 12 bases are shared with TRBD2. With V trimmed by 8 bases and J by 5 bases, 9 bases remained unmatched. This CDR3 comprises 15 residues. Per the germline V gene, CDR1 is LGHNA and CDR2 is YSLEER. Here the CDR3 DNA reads TGCGCCAGCCGCCTAACCGGGACTAGCGGGGAGACCCAGTACTTC. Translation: CASRLTGTSGETQYF.

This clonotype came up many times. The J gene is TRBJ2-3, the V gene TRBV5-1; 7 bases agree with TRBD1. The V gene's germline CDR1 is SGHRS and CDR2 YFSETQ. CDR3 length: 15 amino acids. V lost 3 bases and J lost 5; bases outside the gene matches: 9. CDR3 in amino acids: CASSSERGGRDTQYF. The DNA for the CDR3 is TGCGCCAGCAGCTCCGAACGAGGGGGCCGAGATACGCAGTATTTT.

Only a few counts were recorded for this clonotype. For the CDR3, the DNA is TGCGCCAGCAGCTTCACAACCTGGGACAGAAGCTCCTACGAGCAGTACTTC. It encodes CASSFTTWDRSSYEQYF. The V and J genes are TRBV5-1 and TRBJ2-7; 7 nucleotides line up with TRBD1. V trimming: 2 bases; J trimming: 0 bases; junction bases outside the gene matches: 11. Per the germline V gene, CDR1 is SGHRS and CDR2 is YFSETQ. The CDR3 is 17 amino acids. Full variable domain (missing parts from reference TRBV5-1 and TRBJ2-7): KAGVTQTPRYLIKTRGQQVTLSCSPISGHRSVSWYQQTPGQGLQFLFEYFSETQRNKGNFPGRFSGRQFSNSRSEMNVSTLELGDSALYLCASSFTTWDRSSYEQYFGPGTRLTVT.

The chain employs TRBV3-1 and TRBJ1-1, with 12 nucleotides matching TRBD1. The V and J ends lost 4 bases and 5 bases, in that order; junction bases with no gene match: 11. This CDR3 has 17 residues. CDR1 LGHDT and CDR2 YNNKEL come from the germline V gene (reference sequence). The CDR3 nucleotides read TGTGCCAGCAGCCCCCGGGACAGGGGGCTTTTCGGGACTGAAGCTTTCTTT. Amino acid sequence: CASSPRDRGLFGTEAFF.

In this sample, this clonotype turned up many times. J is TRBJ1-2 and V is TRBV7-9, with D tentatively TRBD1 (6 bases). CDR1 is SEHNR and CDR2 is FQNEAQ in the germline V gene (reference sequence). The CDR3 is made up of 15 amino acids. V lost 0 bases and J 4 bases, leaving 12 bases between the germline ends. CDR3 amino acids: CASSLAGRGGYGYTF. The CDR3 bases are TGTGCCAGCAGCTTAGCGGGCAGGGGAGGCTATGGCTACACCTTC.

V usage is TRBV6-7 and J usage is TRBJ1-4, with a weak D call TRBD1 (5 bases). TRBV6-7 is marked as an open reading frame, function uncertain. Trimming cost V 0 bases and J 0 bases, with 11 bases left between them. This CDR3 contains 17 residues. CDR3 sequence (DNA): TGTGCCAGCAGTTACTCGATGGGGCAGACAACTAATGAAAAACTGTTTTTT. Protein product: CASSYSMGQTTNEKLFF.

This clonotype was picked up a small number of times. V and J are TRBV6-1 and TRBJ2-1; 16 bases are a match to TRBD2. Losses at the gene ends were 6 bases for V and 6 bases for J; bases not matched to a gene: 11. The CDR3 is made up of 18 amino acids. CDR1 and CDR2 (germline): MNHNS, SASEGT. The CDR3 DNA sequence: TGTGCCAGCAGACCCGGGACTAGCGGGAGGGTTTTTAGCAATGAGCAGTTCTTC. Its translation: CASRPGTSGRVFSNEQFF.

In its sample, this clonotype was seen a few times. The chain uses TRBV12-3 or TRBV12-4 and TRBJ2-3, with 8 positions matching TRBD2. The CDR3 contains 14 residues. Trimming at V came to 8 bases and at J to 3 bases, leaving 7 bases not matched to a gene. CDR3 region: CASSRGGQTDTQYF. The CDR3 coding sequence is TGTGCCAGCTCTCGGGGGGGCCAGACAGATACGCAGTATTTT.

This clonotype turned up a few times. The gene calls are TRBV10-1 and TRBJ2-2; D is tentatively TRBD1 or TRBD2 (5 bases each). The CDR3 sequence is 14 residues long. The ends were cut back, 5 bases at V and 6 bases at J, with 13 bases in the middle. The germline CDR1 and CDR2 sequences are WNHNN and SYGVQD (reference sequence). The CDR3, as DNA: TGCGCCAGCAGTACCCGGGGCATCGCCGGGGAGCTGTTTTTT. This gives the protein CASSTRGIAGELFF.

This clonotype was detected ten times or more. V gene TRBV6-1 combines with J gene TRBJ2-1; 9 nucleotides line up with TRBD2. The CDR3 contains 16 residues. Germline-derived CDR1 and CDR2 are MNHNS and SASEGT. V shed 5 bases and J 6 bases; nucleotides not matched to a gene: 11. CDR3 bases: TGTGCCAGCAGTCGCCAGGATAGCGGGAGTCCCAATGAGCAGTTCTTC. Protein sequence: CASSRQDSGSPNEQFF.

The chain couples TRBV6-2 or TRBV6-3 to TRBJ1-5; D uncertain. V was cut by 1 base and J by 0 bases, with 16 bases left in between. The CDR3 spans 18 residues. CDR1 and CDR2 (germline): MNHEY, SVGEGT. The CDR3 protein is CASSYFISGSHSNQPQHF. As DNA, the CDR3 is TGTGCCAGCAGTTACTTTATTTCCGGATCTCATAGCAATCAGCCCCAGCATTTT.

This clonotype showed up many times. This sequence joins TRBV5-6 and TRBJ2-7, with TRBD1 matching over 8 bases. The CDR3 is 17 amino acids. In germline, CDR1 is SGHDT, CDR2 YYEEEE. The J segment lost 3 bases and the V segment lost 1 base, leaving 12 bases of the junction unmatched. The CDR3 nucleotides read TGTGCCAGCAGCTTGCCGGTTGGACAGGGTAATCTCTACGAGCAGTACTTC. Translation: CASSLPVGQGNLYEQYF. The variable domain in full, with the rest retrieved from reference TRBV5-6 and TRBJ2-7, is DAGVTQSPTHLIKTRGQQVTLRCSPKSGHDTVSWYQQALGQGPQFIFQYYEEEERQRGNFPDRFSGHQFPNYSSELNVNALLLGDSALYLCASSLPVGQGNLYEQYFGPGTRLTVT.

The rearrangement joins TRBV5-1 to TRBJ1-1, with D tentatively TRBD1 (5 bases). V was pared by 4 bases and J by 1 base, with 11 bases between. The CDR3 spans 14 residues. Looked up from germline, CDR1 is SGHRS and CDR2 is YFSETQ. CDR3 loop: CASSPDISNTEAFF. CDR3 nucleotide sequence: TGCGCCAGCAGCCCGGACATCTCGAACACTGAAGCTTTCTTT.

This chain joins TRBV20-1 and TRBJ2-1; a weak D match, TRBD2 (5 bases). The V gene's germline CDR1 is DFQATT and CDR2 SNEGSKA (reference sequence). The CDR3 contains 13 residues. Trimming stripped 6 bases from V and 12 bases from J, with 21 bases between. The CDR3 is CSATGVVSGGQFF. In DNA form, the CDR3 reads TGCAGTGCAACCGGGGTCGTGTCGGGTGGGCAGTTCTTC.

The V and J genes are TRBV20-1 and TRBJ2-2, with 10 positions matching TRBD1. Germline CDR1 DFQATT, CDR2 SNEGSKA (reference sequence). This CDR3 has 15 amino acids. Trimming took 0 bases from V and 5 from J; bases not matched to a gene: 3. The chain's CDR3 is CSARDQGQGTGELFF. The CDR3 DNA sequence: TGCAGTGCTAGAGATCAGGGACAGGGGACCGGGGAGCTGTTTTTT.

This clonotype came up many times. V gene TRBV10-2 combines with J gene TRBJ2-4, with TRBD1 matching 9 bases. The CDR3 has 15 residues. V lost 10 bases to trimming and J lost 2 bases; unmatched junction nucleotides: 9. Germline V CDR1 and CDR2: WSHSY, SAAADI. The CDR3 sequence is CATVPGQGSKNIQYF. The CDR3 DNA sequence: TGCGCCACCGTCCCGGGACAGGGATCCAAAAACATTCAGTACTTC.

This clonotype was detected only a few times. The CDR3 region has the DNA TGTGCCTGGAGTGTAACATCGAACACCGGGGAGCTGTTTTTT. Translating gives CAWSVTSNTGELFF. The rearrangement joins TRBV30 to TRBJ2-2; D is undetermined. V was cut by 0 bases and J by 0 bases, with 5 bases left in between. CDR3 size: 14 residues. Germline-derived CDR1 and CDR2 are GTSNPN and SVGIG (reference sequence).